This T cell receptor (beta chain) comes out of a study of monozygotic twins with inflammatory bowel disease. During cDNA synthesis, UMIs that each contained a 6-nucleotide sample barcode were added by means of template switching. Reprocessing the 5' RACE reads, TCRdb reports a single entry for every CDR3 protein and omits DNA. This listing includes around 380,000 distinct CDR3 sequences. Isolation of total RNA was performed on whole blood, with no prior T cell sorting. The sample taken for sequencing was blood. This receptor was taken from a human donor with ulcerative colitis or Crohn's disease, or a healthy co-twin of an affected twin (not recorded which).

CDR3: CSAKALAGDPYEQYF. The gene calls are TRBV20-1 and TRBJ2-7; TCRdb picks TRBD2, but there is no DNA to check that call. In germline, CDR1 is DFQATT, CDR2 SNEGSKA (reference sequence). This CDR3 spans 15 amino acids.